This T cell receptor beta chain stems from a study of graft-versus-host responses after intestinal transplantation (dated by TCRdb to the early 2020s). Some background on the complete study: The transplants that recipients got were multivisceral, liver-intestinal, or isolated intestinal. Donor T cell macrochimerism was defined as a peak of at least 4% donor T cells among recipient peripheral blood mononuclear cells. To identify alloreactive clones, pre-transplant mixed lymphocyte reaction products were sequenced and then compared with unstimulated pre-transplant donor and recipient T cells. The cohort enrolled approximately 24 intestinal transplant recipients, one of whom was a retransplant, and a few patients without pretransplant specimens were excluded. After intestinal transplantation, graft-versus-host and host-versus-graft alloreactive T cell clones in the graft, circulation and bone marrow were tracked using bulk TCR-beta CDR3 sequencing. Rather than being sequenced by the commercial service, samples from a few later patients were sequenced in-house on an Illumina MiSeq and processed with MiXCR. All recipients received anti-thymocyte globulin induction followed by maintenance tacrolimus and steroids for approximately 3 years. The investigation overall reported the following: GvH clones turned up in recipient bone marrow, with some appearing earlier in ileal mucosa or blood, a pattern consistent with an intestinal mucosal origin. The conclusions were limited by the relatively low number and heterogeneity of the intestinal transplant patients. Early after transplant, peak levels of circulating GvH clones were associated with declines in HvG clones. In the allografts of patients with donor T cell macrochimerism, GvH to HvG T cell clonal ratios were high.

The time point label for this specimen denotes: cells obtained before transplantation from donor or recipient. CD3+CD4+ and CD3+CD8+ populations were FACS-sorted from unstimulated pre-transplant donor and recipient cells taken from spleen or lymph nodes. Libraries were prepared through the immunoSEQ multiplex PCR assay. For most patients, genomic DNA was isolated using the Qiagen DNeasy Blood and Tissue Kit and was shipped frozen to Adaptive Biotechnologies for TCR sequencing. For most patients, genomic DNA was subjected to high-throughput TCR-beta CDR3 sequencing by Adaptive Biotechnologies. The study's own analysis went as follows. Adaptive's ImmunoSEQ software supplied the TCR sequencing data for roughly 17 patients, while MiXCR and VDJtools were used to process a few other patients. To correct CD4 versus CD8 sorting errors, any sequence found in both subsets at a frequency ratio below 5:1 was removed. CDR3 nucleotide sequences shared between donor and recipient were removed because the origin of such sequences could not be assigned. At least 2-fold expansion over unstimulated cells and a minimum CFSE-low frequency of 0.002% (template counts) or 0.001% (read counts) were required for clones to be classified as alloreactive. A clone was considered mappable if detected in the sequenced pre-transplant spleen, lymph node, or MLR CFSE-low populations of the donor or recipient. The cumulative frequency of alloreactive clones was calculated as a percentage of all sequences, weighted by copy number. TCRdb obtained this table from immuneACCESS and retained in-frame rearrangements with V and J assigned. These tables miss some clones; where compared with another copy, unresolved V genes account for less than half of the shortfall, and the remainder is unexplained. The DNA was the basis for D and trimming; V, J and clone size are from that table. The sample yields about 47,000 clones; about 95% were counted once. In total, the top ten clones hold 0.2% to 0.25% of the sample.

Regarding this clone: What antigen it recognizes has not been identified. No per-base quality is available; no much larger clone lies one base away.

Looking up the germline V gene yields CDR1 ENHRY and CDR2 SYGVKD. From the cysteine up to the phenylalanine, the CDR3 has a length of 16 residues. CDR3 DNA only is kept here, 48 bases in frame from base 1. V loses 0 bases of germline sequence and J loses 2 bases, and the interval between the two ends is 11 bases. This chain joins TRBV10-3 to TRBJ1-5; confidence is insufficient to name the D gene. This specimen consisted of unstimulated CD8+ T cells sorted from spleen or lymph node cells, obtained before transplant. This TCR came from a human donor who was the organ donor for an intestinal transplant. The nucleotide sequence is TGTGCCATCAGTGAGTCCGAGGGTGTGGGCAATCAGCCCCAGCATTTT. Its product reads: CAISESEGVGNQPQHF.